The clone carrying this TCR beta chain was recorded many times. Its matching antigen is unknown. TCRdb called the multiplex PCR reads again in MiXCR, with one record for every CDR3 protein. Of under 250,000 distinct CDR3 sequences in the sample, about 30% were seen once. Axillary draining lymph nodes of breast cancer patients supplied the node samples. Germline CDR1 MNHNS, CDR2 SASEGT. Trimming removed 1 base at V and 5 bases at J, with 11 bases between. The CDR3 sequence is 14 residues long. This sample stems from a study of breast tumors, draining lymph nodes, adjacent tissues. Study findings and constraints: Compared with basal-like, luminal-like tumors shared significantly more repertoire with nontumor tissue.

This sequence originates from a female donor with breast cancer. Some clones in this sample may be carry-over from other donors' samples. Sequenced sample: axillary lymph node tissue. The J gene is TRBJ2-5, the V gene TRBV6-1; D unclear. The CDR3, as DNA: TGTGCCAGCAGTGAAGTTCTGATGGTCGAGACCCAGTACTTC. It yields the protein CASSEVLMVETQYF.